This T cell receptor (beta chain) was observed in a study of blood T cells in healthy people across ages. Findings and caveats of the study: It was not known whether donors were CMV positive (a possible confounder of expanded clonotype changes). Compared with aged donors, long-lived donors showed fewer expanded clones, suggesting selection.

Donors each provided approximately 9.6 milliliters of peripheral blood. This clonotype came up once. Its target is unknown. Together with a sample-barcoded 5' primer, a J-beta primer mix was included in a second PCR lasting about 6 to 12 cycles. A single record per CDR3 protein comes from TCRdb applying MiXCR to the 5' RACE reads. This sample has about 690,000 distinct CDR3 sequences, with around 41% found just once. V was pared by 6 bases and J by 5 bases, with 13 bases of the junction left unmatched. The CDR3 runs 16 residues. Germline V gene data show CDR1 as SEHNR and CDR2 as FQNEAQ (reference sequence).

This TCR derives from an elderly man in good health. The sample consisted of blood. The rearrangement uses TRBV7-9 and TRBJ2-1; TRBD2 aligns across 7 bases. CDR3 region: CASSPGGAGAHNEQFF. For the CDR3, the DNA is TGTGCCAGCAGTCCCGGCGGGGCGGGAGCCCACAATGAGCAGTTCTTC.